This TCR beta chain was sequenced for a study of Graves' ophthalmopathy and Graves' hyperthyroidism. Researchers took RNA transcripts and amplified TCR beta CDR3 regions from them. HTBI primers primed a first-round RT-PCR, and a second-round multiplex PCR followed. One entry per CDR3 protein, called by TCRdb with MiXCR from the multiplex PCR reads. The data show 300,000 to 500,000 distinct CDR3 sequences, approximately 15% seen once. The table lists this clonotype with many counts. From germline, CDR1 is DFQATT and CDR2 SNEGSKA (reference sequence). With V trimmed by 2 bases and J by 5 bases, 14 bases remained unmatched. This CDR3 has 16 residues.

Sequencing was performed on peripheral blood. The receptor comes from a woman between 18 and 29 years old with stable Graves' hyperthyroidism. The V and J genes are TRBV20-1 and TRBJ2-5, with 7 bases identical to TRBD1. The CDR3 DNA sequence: TGCAGTGCTAGAAACCTTCCGGGACAGCCCCAGGAGACCCAGTACTTC. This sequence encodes CSARNLPGQPQETQYF.